Reported below is one T cell receptor beta chain. Its specificity is unknown. Measured with immunoSEQ multiplex PCR; TCRdb has only the in-frame clones, and not every one. The sample records about 97,000 clones, 65% to 75% being singletons. These data come from a study of radiotherapy plus CTLA-4 blockade in lung cancer. On the study more broadly: Overall, around 19% of patients showed an objective response, while around 34% attained disease control. Study findings and constraints: The authors reported that early blood T cell clone dynamics, with interferon-beta, best predicted response. Among blood TCR repertoires after radiotherapy plus ipilimumab, tumor-derived clones expanded.

V shed 10 bases and J 2 bases; nucleotides not matched to a gene: 3. From germline, CDR1 is MNHEY and CDR2 SVGAGI. There are 13 residues in the CDR3. This sequence was found in a human donor with non-small cell lung cancer who had a partial response to radiotherapy plus ipilimumab. Some clones in this sample may be carry-over from other donors' samples. The chain recombines TRBV6-5 with TRBJ1-5, with 9 bases aligning to TRBD1. Specimen: peripheral blood, collected from a patient treated with radiotherapy plus ipilimumab. The CDR3 is CATRDRGNQPQHF. For the CDR3, the DNA is TGTGCCACCAGGGACAGGGGCAATCAGCCCCAGCATTTT.